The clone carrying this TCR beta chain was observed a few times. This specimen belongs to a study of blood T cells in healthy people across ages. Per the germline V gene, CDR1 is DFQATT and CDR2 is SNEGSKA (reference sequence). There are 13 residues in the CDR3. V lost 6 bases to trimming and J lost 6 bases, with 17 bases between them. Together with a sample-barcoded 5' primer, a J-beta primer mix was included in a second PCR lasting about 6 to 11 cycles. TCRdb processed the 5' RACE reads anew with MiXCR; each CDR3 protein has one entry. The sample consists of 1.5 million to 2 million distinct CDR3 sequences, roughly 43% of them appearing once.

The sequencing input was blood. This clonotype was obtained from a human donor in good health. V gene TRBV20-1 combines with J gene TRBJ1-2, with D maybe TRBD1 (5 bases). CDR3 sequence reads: CSARDFTGDGYTF. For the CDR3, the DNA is TGCAGTGCGCGGGACTTTACTGGGGATGGCTACACCTTC.